The next 27 T cell receptor beta chains were all read from a single sample in a study of blood T cell repertoires in COVID-19. Some clones are missing from TCRdb's copy, which holds only in-frame ones; the method was immunoSEQ multiplex PCR. Of around 260,000 clones listed, approximately 83% are singletons. The sequencing sample was made of PBMCs or T cells enriched from blood (not recorded which). These receptors were taken from a young woman who had recovered from COVID-19.

This rearrangement joins TRBV7-3 to TRBJ2-1, with 7 bases fitting TRBD2. The CDR3 loop spans 15 amino acids. CDR1 and CDR2 (germline): SGHTA, FQGTGA. Losses at the gene ends were 2 bases for V and 2 bases for J; bases not matched to a gene: 3. The chain's CDR3 is CASSLRSGAYNEQFF. The CDR3 DNA is TGTGCCAGCAGCTTACGCAGCGGGGCCTACAATGAGCAGTTCTTC.

The chain joins TRBV5-1 to TRBJ1-1, with 9 bases fitting TRBD1. V was clipped by 4 bases and J by 5 bases; unmatched bases: 3. This CDR3 spans 13 amino acids. Germline V gene lookup returns CDR1 SGHRS and CDR2 YFSETQ. The CDR3 nucleotides read TGCGCCAGCAGCCAGACAGGGGGGACTGAAGCTTTCTTT. Its protein is CASSQTGGTEAFF.

The V gene is TRBV6-2 or TRBV6-3, the J gene TRBJ1-4, with unresolved D. V was shortened by 6 bases and J by 0 bases, with 8 bases between the two germline ends. This CDR3 is 14 amino acids long. The germline V gene encodes CDR1 MNHEY and CDR2 SVGEGT. DNA of the CDR3: TGTGCCAGCAGCGCAGTGACAACTAATGAAAAACTGTTTTTT. Its protein product is CASSAVTTNEKLFF.

This clone came up once. The chain links TRBV11-3 to TRBJ2-1, with TRBD2 matching 10 bases. From germline, CDR1 is SGHNT and CDR2 YENEEA. The V gene end was trimmed by 1 base and the J gene end by 4 bases; junction bases not matched to a gene: 4. There are 16 residues in the CDR3. CDR3 sequence reads: CASSLGVAGGYNEQFF. CDR3 bases: TGTGCCAGCAGCTTAGGGGTAGCGGGGGGTTACAATGAGCAGTTCTTC.

V and J are TRBV28 and TRBJ1-1; D not resolved. Germline loops: CDR1 MDHEN, CDR2 SYDVKM. The V and J ends lost 7 bases and 7 bases respectively, with 22 bases between them. This CDR3 contains 15 residues. CDR3 sequence (DNA): TGTGCCAGCACGGAACCGACTGTAGCGCACGGTGAAGCTTTCTTT. This encodes CASTEPTVAHGEAFF.

The chain is built from TRBV11-2 and TRBJ1-2; D call uncertain. The V gene lost 3 bases and the J gene lost 8 bases, with 13 bases spanning the gap. The CDR3 extends over 13 amino acids. Germline V gene sequence: CDR1 SGHAT, CDR2 FQNNGV. The CDR3 loop reads CASSFEPLNGYTF. CDR3 in DNA: TGTGCCAGCAGCTTTGAGCCCTTGAACGGCTACACCTTC.

The chain joins TRBV12-3 or TRBV12-4 to TRBJ1-1, with D possibly TRBD1 on 6 matching bases. V lost 3 bases and J 7 bases, leaving 12 bases between the germline ends. There are 13 residues in the CDR3. The CDR3 nucleotides are TGTGCCAGCAGTTTCAGGGGACTATATGAAGCTTTCTTT. Protein: CASSFRGLYEAFF.

The V call is TRBV6-4, the J call TRBJ2-3, with TRBD1 as a possible D gene (5 bases). The germline CDR1 and CDR2 sequences are MRHNA and SNTAGT. Trimming took 0 bases from V and 10 from J, leaving 11 bases between them. The CDR3 is made up of 13 amino acids. CDR3 nucleotides: TGTGCCAGCAGTGACTCTTTAGAAGGGGCGCAGTATTTT. It yields the protein CASSDSLEGAQYF.

The V call is TRBV5-4, the J call TRBJ2-3, with a tentative D call TRBD2 (5 bases). V was pared by 0 bases and J by 5 bases, with 7 bases between. This CDR3 spans 13 amino acids. Germline assignment: CDR1 SGHNT and CDR2 YYREEE (reference sequence). The CDR3 DNA follows: TGTGCCAGCAGCTTGGCCCGGGAAGATACGCAGTATTTT. Its protein product is CASSLAREDTQYF.

The CDR3 is CASSLTQASLWGYTF. The CDR3, as DNA: TGTGCCAGCAGTCTAACCCAGGCCTCACTGTGGGGCTACACCTTC. The rearrangement joins TRBV28 to TRBJ1-2; D ambiguous. The germline CDR1 and CDR2 sequences are MDHEN and SYDVKM. CDR3 length equals 15 residues. V shed 5 bases and J shed 8 bases, with 21 bases lying between them.

In DNA, the CDR3 is TGTGCCAGCAGTTTAGTGGGGTCGGGGGACGAGCAGTACTTC. Amino acids: CASSLVGSGDEQYF. The rearrangement joins TRBV27 to TRBJ2-7; D perhaps matches TRBD2 (6 bases). The ends were cut back, 2 bases at V and 5 bases at J, with 13 bases in the middle. CDR1 MNHEY and CDR2 SMNVEV come from the germline V gene (reference sequence). This CDR3 spans 14 amino acids.

The chain has TRBV6-5 and TRBJ1-3; D gene uncertain. Germline CDR1 MNHEY, CDR2 SVGAGI. This CDR3 comprises 14 residues. Trimming removed 3 bases at V and 5 bases at J, with 11 bases between. CDR3 DNA sequence: TGTGCCAGCAGTTATTCCCGGGAAAGAAACACCATATATTTT. This translates into CASSYSRERNTIYF.

The chain is built from TRBV19 and TRBJ1-1; 7 nucleotides line up with TRBD1. After removal of 7 bases from V and 10 bases from J, the junction contained 3 bases not matched to a gene. This CDR3 is built from 10 residues. Germline V CDR1 and CDR2: LNHDA, SQIVND (reference sequence). CDR3 in DNA: TGTGCCAGTAAGGGGGCTCGAGCTTTCTTT. Its protein is CASKGARAFF.

This clone appeared once. V and J are TRBV15 and TRBJ1-4; D ambiguous. The germline CDR1 and CDR2 sequences are LNHNV and YYDKDF (reference sequence). The V and J ends lost 6 bases and 6 bases respectively, with 17 bases between them. The CDR3 covers 15 residues. The CDR3: CATSSEEARDEKLFF. CDR3 nucleotide sequence: TGTGCCACCAGTTCAGAGGAGGCACGCGATGAAAAACTGTTTTTT.

This sequence joins TRBV6-6 and TRBJ1-3; 9 bases align to TRBD1. The V segment lost 5 bases and the J segment 1 base; nucleotides outside the gene matches: 12. Germline-derived CDR1 and CDR2 are MNHNY and SVGAGI (reference sequence). The CDR3 consists of 18 residues. The CDR3 region is CASSRRDRALQSGNTIYF. The DNA for the CDR3 is TGTGCCAGCAGTCGCCGGGACAGGGCCTTACAGTCTGGAAACACCATATATTTT.

This clone was recorded once. The V call is TRBV11-2, the J call TRBJ2-1, with 14 bases fitting TRBD2. Germline-derived CDR1 and CDR2 are SGHAT and FQNNGV. The length of the CDR3 is 19 residues. Germline trimming cut 4 bases from V and 9 bases from J; bases unmatched to any gene: 17. The CDR3 is CASSSNGDGLAGGPGEQFF. CDR3 in DNA: TGTGCCAGCAGCTCAAACGGCGATGGACTAGCGGGAGGTCCGGGTGAGCAGTTCTTC.

The rearrangement uses TRBV7-9 and TRBJ2-5; 9 positions agree with TRBD2. The CDR3 sequence is 16 residues long. Germline V CDR1 and CDR2: SEHNR, FQNEAQ (reference sequence). V dropped 5 bases and J dropped 1; count of bases not matched to a gene: 8. CDR3 amino acids: CASSPRAGGLQETQYF. In nucleotides, the CDR3 is TGTGCCAGCAGCCCGAGGGCGGGGGGGCTCCAAGAGACCCAGTACTTC.

This chain links TRBV6-5 with TRBJ1-2; D unresolved. V was cut by 0 bases and J by 6 bases, with 8 bases left in between. The length of the CDR3 is 13 residues. Germline V gives CDR1 MNHEY, CDR2 SVGAGI. DNA of the CDR3: TGTGCCAGCAGTTACTCGGGCTCCCATGGCTACACCTTC. Its translation is CASSYSGSHGYTF.

The J gene is TRBJ2-3, the V gene TRBV6-4; D not resolved. Per germline, CDR1 MRHNA and CDR2 SNTAGT. CDR3 length: 12 residues. The V end lost 8 bases, the J end lost 3 bases, and 9 bases lay between the germline ends. CDR3 DNA sequence: TGTGCCAGCGCCAACGGTACAGATACGCAGTATTTT. Translated, it gives CASANGTDTQYF.

The V gene is TRBV28, the J gene TRBJ2-6; D possibly corresponds to TRBD2 (5 bases). V lost 4 bases and J 2 bases, leaving 6 bases between the germline ends. The CDR3 is made up of 14 amino acids. In germline, CDR1 is MDHEN, CDR2 SYDVKM. CDR3 DNA: TGTGCCAGCAGTTCGAGGGCTGGGGCCAACGTCCTGACTTTC. Its translation is CASSSRAGANVLTF. Drawing the rest from reference TRBV28 and TRBJ2-6, the complete variable domain is DVKVTQSSRYLVKRTGEKVFLECVQDMDHENMFWYRQDPGLGLRLIYFSYDVKMKEKGDIPEGYSVSREKKERFSLILESASTNQTSMYLCASSSRAGANVLTFGAGSRLTVL.

The chain combines TRBV7-3 with TRBJ2-7; 7 nucleotides align to TRBD2. Germline CDR1 and CDR2: SGHTA and FQGTGA. This CDR3 spans 14 amino acids. The trim removed 0 bases at V and 7 bases at J, leaving 6 bases unmatched. CDR3 in amino acids: CASSLTGGLGEQYF. Here the CDR3 DNA reads TGTGCCAGCAGCTTAACGGGAGGGCTGGGAGAGCAGTACTTC.

The J gene is TRBJ2-3, the V gene TRBV28, with 12 bases aligning to TRBD2. The J segment lost 9 bases and the V segment lost 7 bases, leaving 5 bases of the junction unmatched. CDR1 and CDR2 from the germline V gene are MDHEN and SYDVKM. The CDR3 is 13 residues long. The CDR3 nucleotides read TGTGCCAGCACATCGCTAGCGGGGGGGACGCAGTATTTT. Translation: CASTSLAGGTQYF.

The chain is built from TRBV29-1 and TRBJ2-3, with 8 bases identical to TRBD2. This CDR3 comprises 13 residues. CDR1 is SQVTM, CDR2 ANQGSEA, per germline. Trimming cost V 5 bases and J 2 bases; bases outside gene matches: 3. Here the CDR3 reads CSVQGLVTDTQYF. The CDR3 DNA sequence: TGCAGCGTTCAGGGACTAGTCACAGATACGCAGTATTTT.

The V and J genes are TRBV7-9 and TRBJ2-7, with a tentative D call TRBD1 (5 bases). The CDR3 consists of 14 residues. Trimming shortened V by 2 bases and J by 0 bases, and 8 bases separated the two germline ends. Per the germline V gene, CDR1 is SEHNR and CDR2 is FQNEAQ (reference sequence). The CDR3 loop is CASSLRGDSYEQYF. In nucleotides, the CDR3 is TGTGCCAGCAGCTTAAGGGGTGACTCCTACGAGCAGTACTTC.

J is TRBJ1-2 and V is TRBV28; D is undetermined. This CDR3 comprises 15 residues. Per the germline V gene, CDR1 is MDHEN and CDR2 is SYDVKM. V dropped 6 bases and J dropped 0 bases, with 14 bases sitting between them. CDR3 nucleotides: TGTGCCAGCAGCTCCCCTCTCGGGGCTAACTATGGCTACACCTTC. Translating gives CASSSPLGANYGYTF.

This clone was picked up a small number of times. The chain employs TRBV25-1 and TRBJ1-2; D gene uncertain. This CDR3 comprises 15 residues. Germline V gene sequence: CDR1 MGHDK, CDR2 SYGVNS. Trimming shortened V by 3 bases and J by 2 bases, and 13 bases separated the two germline ends. Here the CDR3 reads CASSDFFGGNYGYTF. CDR3 bases: TGTGCCAGCAGTGATTTTTTTGGAGGGAACTATGGCTACACCTTC.

CDR3 DNA sequence: TGTGCCAGCAGCTTGGGCGGGAATTCACCCCTCCACTTT. Translation gives CASSLGGNSPLHF. The chain couples TRBV5-6 to TRBJ1-6; D gene unclear. Germline V lookup: CDR1 SGHDT, CDR2 YYEEEE. V dropped 0 bases and J dropped 7 bases, with 5 bases sitting between them. This CDR3 is 13 amino acids long.